This T cell receptor (beta chain) was documented in a study of blood T cell repertoires in COVID-19. Looking at the study overall: The origin of the acute and convalescent COVID-19 samples was the United States, Italy and Spain. In each case, the material was cDNA or gDNA derived from T cells, B-cell-depleted T cells, or PBMCs.

This clone was counted only a few times. The CDR3 has 13 residues. V was trimmed by 3 bases and J by 2 bases, leaving 6 bases between them. The germline gives CDR1 SGHDN, CDR2 FVKESK. Original methodology: Estimates of nucleated cell counts were drawn from the amplification of reference gene primers. Here immunoSEQ multiplex PCR was the method, and the copy in TCRdb shows in-frame clones only, minus some. V and J calls and clone size are those listed in that table; D and trimming were worked out from the DNA. The table lists 200,000 to 300,000 clones, roughly 80% of them singletons, with 5.5% to 8% in the top ten.

The receptor comes from an older woman with active or convalescent COVID-19. The sequenced material came from peripheral blood. The chain combines TRBV14 with TRBJ2-3; D remains unclear. CDR3 protein: CASSHLDTDTQYF. The CDR3 bases are TGTGCCAGCAGCCACCTAGACACAGATACGCAGTATTTT.